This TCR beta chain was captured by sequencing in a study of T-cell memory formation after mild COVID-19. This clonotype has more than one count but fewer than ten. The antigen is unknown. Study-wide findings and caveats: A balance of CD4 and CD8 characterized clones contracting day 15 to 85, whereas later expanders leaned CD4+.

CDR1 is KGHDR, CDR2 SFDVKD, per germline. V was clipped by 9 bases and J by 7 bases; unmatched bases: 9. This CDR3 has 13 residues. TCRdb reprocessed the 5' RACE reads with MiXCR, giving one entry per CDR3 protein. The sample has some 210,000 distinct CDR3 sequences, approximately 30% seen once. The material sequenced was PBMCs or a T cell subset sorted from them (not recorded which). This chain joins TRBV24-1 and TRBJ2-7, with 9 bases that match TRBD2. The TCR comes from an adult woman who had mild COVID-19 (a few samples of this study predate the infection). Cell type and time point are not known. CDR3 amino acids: CATRSTSGREQYF. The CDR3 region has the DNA TGTGCCACCCGCTCGACTAGCGGAAGGGAGCAGTACTTC.